This T cell receptor (beta chain) originates from a study of shared clonotypes between healthy human individuals. Methods used by the authors: Filtering differed for immunoSEQ, which gave only junction sequences without quality scores. The data were produced by immunoSEQ multiplex PCR, yet TCRdb's version contains in-frame clones alone and is incomplete. That table furnishes V, J and clone size, whereas the DNA furnished D and trimming. The sample includes 2 million to 3 million clones, more than 90% of them seen just once. The CDR3 length is 14 residues. V was shortened by 4 bases and J by 4 bases, with 14 bases between the two germline ends. CDR1 is SQVTM, CDR2 ANQGSEA, per germline.

The TCR was taken from a man between 18 and 35 years old in good health. Specimen: naive CD4+ T cells sorted from blood. Subset meaning: CD45RA+ positively selected. V and J are TRBV29-1 and TRBJ2-1; a possible D gene is TRBD2 (5 bases). Here the CDR3 reads CSVVPRGIYNEQFF. The CDR3 DNA follows: TGCAGCGTTGTCCCGCGAGGGATTTACAATGAGCAGTTCTTC.